The 30 T cell receptor beta chains below come from one sample, sequenced in a study of blood T cell repertoires in COVID-19 (dated by TCRdb to 2020 to 2022). The library came from the immunoSEQ multiplex PCR assay. TCRdb took over this immuneACCESS table, retaining in-frame rearrangements with V and J assigned. Such tables are incomplete; in checked studies, under half of the missing clones stem from an unresolved V gene, and the remainder is unexplained. The sample table shows fewer than 55,000 clones, and 70% to 90% are seen once. 3% of the sample belongs to the ten largest clones. The specimen sequenced was peripheral blood. Every receptor here comes from a man aged 50 to 60 with active COVID-19.

A single count supports this clone. This chain connects TRBV19 to TRBJ1-2; maybe TRBD1 (5 bases). The V and J ends lost 7 bases and 0 bases respectively, with 12 bases between them. This CDR3 contains 14 residues. Germline assignment: CDR1 LNHDA and CDR2 SQIVND (reference sequence). CDR3 sequence: CASIRTTTNYGYTF. For the CDR3, the DNA is TGTGCCAGTATTCGGACAACTACTAACTATGGCTACACCTTC. The full variable domain, its missing parts supplied by reference TRBV19 and TRBJ1-2, is DGGITQSPKYLFRKEGQNVTLSCEQNLNHDAMYWYRQDPGQGLRLIYYSQIVNDFQKGDIAEGYSVSREKKESFPLTVTSAQKNPTAFYLCASIRTTTNYGYTFGSGTRLTVV.

The CDR3 spells CASSIFTASGQPQHF. CDR3 sequence (DNA): TGTGCCAGTAGTATATTTACCGCTTCAGGACAGCCCCAGCATTTT. This chain links TRBV19 with TRBJ1-5; D not certain. Trimming cost V 2 bases and J 7 bases, with 15 bases left between them. Per germline, CDR1 LNHDA and CDR2 SQIVND (reference sequence). The length of the CDR3 is 15 residues.

The chain joins TRBV3-1 (or the pseudogene TRBV3-2) to TRBJ2-3; D is possibly TRBD1 (6 bases). Germline-derived CDR1 and CDR2 are LGHDT and YNNKEL (reference sequence). The CDR3 loop spans 17 amino acids. Trimming shortened V by 3 bases and J by 2 bases, and 18 bases separated the two germline ends. The CDR3 region is CASSQRLQGTFTDTQYF. The CDR3 bases are TGTGCCAGCAGCCAGAGATTGCAGGGGACATTCACAGATACGCAGTATTTT.

The rearrangement joins TRBV6-4 to TRBJ2-1, with 7 bases matching TRBD2. The CDR3 has 15 amino acids. From germline, CDR1 is MRHNA and CDR2 SNTAGT. V shed 6 bases and J 5 bases; nucleotides not matched to a gene: 10. CDR3 DNA sequence: TGTGCCAGCAGCTTAACCGGGACTAATAACAATGAGCAGTTCTTC. Residues: CASSLTGTNNNEQFF.

The genes are TRBV6-5 and TRBJ1-1; TRBD1 matches at 8 bases. In germline, CDR1 is MNHEY, CDR2 SVGAGI. Trimming cost V 8 bases and J 8 bases; bases outside gene matches: 10. This CDR3 is built from 13 residues. CDR3: CASRTGGREEAFF. The CDR3 nucleotides are TGTGCCAGCCGAACAGGGGGAAGAGAAGAAGCTTTCTTT.

The J gene is TRBJ1-6, the V gene TRBV27; D remains unclear. The CDR3 loop spans 17 amino acids. Germline CDR1 MNHEY, CDR2 SMNVEV (reference sequence). V was trimmed by 3 bases and J by 8 bases, leaving 20 bases between them. The CDR3 sequence is CASSFGLGVGDYSPLHF. CDR3 DNA sequence: TGTGCCAGCAGTTTCGGGCTCGGGGTCGGCGATTATTCACCCCTCCACTTT.

This clone was seen only once. V is TRBV5-1 and J is TRBJ2-3, with 7 nucleotides matching TRBD1. Trimming cost V 1 base and J 2 bases; bases outside gene matches: 4. The length of the CDR3 is 15 residues. The germline CDR1 and CDR2 sequences are SGHRS and YFSETQ. CDR3 in DNA: TGCGCCAGCAGCTTGAAGGGGGCCCCCACAGATACGCAGTATTTT. Protein sequence: CASSLKGAPTDTQYF.

This chain connects TRBV5-1 to TRBJ2-3; the D gene is possibly TRBD2 (6 bases). The CDR3 has 13 residues. Trimming pared 4 bases from V and 2 bases from J, leaving 8 bases between. Looked up from germline, CDR1 is SGHRS and CDR2 is YFSETQ. The CDR3 DNA reads TGCGCCAGCAGCATGGACTACACAGATACGCAGTATTTT. Translating gives CASSMDYTDTQYF. The complete variable domain, with remaining parts taken from reference TRBV5-1 and TRBJ2-3, reads KAGVTQTPRYLIKTRGQQVTLSCSPISGHRSVSWYQQTPGQGLQFLFEYFSETQRNKGNFPGRFSGRQFSNSRSEMNVSTLELGDSALYLCASSMDYTDTQYFGPGTRLTVL.

In this sample, this clone turned up once. The rearrangement uses TRBV2 and TRBJ2-3, with TRBD2 as a possible D gene (5 bases). Trimming took 4 bases from V and 0 from J, leaving 11 bases between them. The CDR3 covers 15 residues. Germline V CDR1 and CDR2: SNHLY, FYNNEI. In DNA form, the CDR3 reads TGTGCCAGCAGTGCCCAGCGGACGAGCACAGATACGCAGTATTTT. Translation gives CASSAQRTSTDTQYF.

This clone showed up just a few times. V and J are TRBV2 and TRBJ1-4, with D unresolved. V gave up 3 bases and J gave up 0 bases, with 8 bases separating them. Germline loops: CDR1 SNHLY, CDR2 FYNNEI. The CDR3 has 15 residues. CDR3 amino acids: CASSDFQATNEKLFF. The CDR3 DNA follows: TGTGCCAGCAGTGATTTCCAGGCAACTAATGAAAAACTGTTTTTT.

This chain joins TRBV7-9 and TRBJ2-3, with a possible D match to TRBD1 (6 bases). Germline CDR1 and CDR2: SEHNR and FQNEAQ (reference sequence). V lost 7 bases and J lost 0, with 17 bases in between. The CDR3 has 16 amino acids. The DNA of the CDR3 is TGTGCCAGCATCAAGAGGGGTGGACAGAGCACAGATACGCAGTATTTT. As protein: CASIKRGGQSTDTQYF.

V usage is TRBV7-2 and J usage is TRBJ2-3; 15 bases fit TRBD2. Trimming cost V 5 bases and J 4 bases; bases outside gene matches: 7. The CDR3 length is 17 residues. CDR1 SGHTA and CDR2 FQGNSA come from the germline V gene. The CDR3 DNA is TGTGCCAGCAGCGTTGGACTAGCGGGAGGGTGGGCAGATACGCAGTATTTT. Its protein product is CASSVGLAGGWADTQYF.

V gene TRBV5-1 combines with J gene TRBJ1-6; D gene uncertain. Between the trimmed V and J ends, which lost 1 base and 5 bases, there was a span of 10 bases. The CDR3 totals 15 residues. Germline loops: CDR1 SGHRS, CDR2 YFSETQ. The CDR3 spells CASSLKAGDNSPLHF. The CDR3 region has the DNA TGCGCCAGCAGCTTGAAGGCAGGTGATAATTCACCCCTCCACTTT.

This clone has a single count. The chain has TRBV19 and TRBJ1-4; weak D call: TRBD1 (6 bases). Trimming removed 9 bases from V and 7 bases from J, with 12 bases in between. This CDR3 has 12 residues. Germline values: CDR1 LNHDA, CDR2 SQIVND (reference sequence). The CDR3 DNA sequence: TGTGCCAGCCAGGGGTACGGTGAAAAACTGTTTTTT. Translated, it gives CASQGYGEKLFF.

The genes are TRBV6-1 and TRBJ2-1, with TRBD1 as a possible D gene (5 bases). Between the trimmed V and J ends, which lost 2 bases and 8 bases, there was a span of 10 bases. Germline V gene sequence: CDR1 MNHNS, CDR2 SASEGT. The CDR3 has 13 residues. The CDR3 region has the DNA TGTGCCAGCAGTGAAAGGCAGGGCGATGAGCAGTTCTTC. It translates to CASSERQGDEQFF.

This rearrangement joins TRBV13 to TRBJ2-7, with D possibly called TRBD1 or TRBD2 (7 bases each). CDR3 length equals 14 residues. The germline CDR1 and CDR2 sequences are PRHDT and FYEKMQ (reference sequence). The V end lost 4 bases, the J end lost 9 bases, and 19 bases lay between the germline ends. The CDR3 coding sequence is TGTGCCAGCAGCTCAGGGGGGGCAGCCACCGGGCAGTACTTC. This translates into CASSSGGAATGQYF.

This clone appeared a few times. The chain recombines TRBV25-1 with TRBJ1-6, with 9 nucleotides matching TRBD1. Germline lookup yields CDR1 MGHDK and CDR2 SYGVNS. The CDR3 has 13 amino acids. Trimming removed 7 bases from V and 8 bases from J; junction bases left unmatched: 3. The CDR3 coding sequence is TGTGCCAGCAAGGGACAGGGAGATTCACCCCTCCACTTT. This encodes CASKGQGDSPLHF.

The V gene is TRBV2, the J gene TRBJ2-7; 7 bases are a match to TRBD2. The V gene's germline CDR1 is SNHLY and CDR2 FYNNEI. V lost 8 bases, J lost 4 bases, and 8 bases stayed unmatched. The CDR3 is 13 amino acids. The CDR3 DNA reads as TGTGCCAGCGAACCGGGACTACGTTACGAGCAGTACTTC. The encoded protein is CASEPGLRYEQYF.

About this clone: Other nucleotide sequences in the sample specify the same CDR3. As DNA, the CDR3 is TGTGCCAGTAGTATTTTTGGCAGAACCACTGGAAACACCATATATTTT. Translating gives CASSIFGRTTGNTIYF. V gene TRBV19 combines with J gene TRBJ1-3; D is uncertain. Germline CDR1 LNHDA, CDR2 SQIVND (reference sequence). Trimming shortened V by 3 bases and J by 2 bases, and 14 bases separated the two germline ends. The CDR3 covers 16 residues.

V gene TRBV7-8 combines with J gene TRBJ1-2; tentative D call: TRBD1 (5 bases). The CDR3 runs 13 residues. V lost 5 bases, J lost 4 bases, and 11 bases lay in between. Germline loops: CDR1 SGHVS, CDR2 FQNEAQ. The CDR3 reads CASSEDTVYGYTF. The CDR3 DNA sequence: TGTGCCAGCAGCGAGGACACGGTCTATGGCTACACCTTC. The full variable domain, with the rest looked up from reference TRBV7-8 and TRBJ1-2, is GAGVSQSPRYKVAKRGQDVALRCDPISGHVSLFWYQQALGQGPEFLTYFQNEAQLDKSGLPSDRFFAERPEGSVSTLKIQRTQQEDSAVYLCASSEDTVYGYTFGSGTRLTVV.

The V call is TRBV7-9, the J call TRBJ1-6; the D gene is possibly TRBD1 (5 bases). The CDR3 extends over 16 amino acids. V was clipped by 5 bases and J by 6 bases, with 17 bases between them. In germline, CDR1 is SEHNR, CDR2 FQNEAQ (reference sequence). CDR3 DNA sequence: TGTGCCAGCAGCACGTCTGGGGGGTCGGGTAATTCACCCCTCCACTTT. This codes for CASSTSGGSGNSPLHF.

The chain combines TRBV20-1 with TRBJ2-1; 7 nucleotides line up with TRBD2. CDR1 and CDR2 (germline): DFQATT, SNEGSKA (reference sequence). This CDR3 spans 11 amino acids. CDR3 sequence (DNA): TGCAGGGGGGACTACGGCAATGAGCAGTTCTTC. Protein product: CRGDYGNEQFF.

The chain is built from TRBV12-3 or TRBV12-4 and TRBJ2-5, with 9 bases fitting TRBD1. The CDR3 is made up of 13 amino acids. With V trimmed by 5 bases and J by 7 bases, 5 bases remained unmatched. DNA of the CDR3: TGTGCCAGCAGTGGGGACAGGGCCGGGACCCAGTACTTC. It translates to CASSGDRAGTQYF.

As to this clone: At the DNA level, this CDR3 is encoded by other sequences in the same sample as well. J is TRBJ1-2 and V is TRBV3-1 (or the pseudogene TRBV3-2); maybe TRBD1 (6 bases). Germline loops: CDR1 LGHDT, CDR2 YNNKEL (reference sequence). Trimming pared 5 bases from V and 0 bases from J, leaving 13 bases between. This CDR3 spans 15 amino acids. CDR3: CASSSLTGANYGYTF. CDR3 DNA sequence: TGTGCCAGCAGCTCTCTGACAGGAGCTAACTATGGCTACACCTTC.

The J gene is TRBJ2-2, the V gene TRBV18; TRBD1 aligns across 9 bases. Germline-derived CDR1 and CDR2 are KGHSH and LQKENI. V was clipped by 3 bases and J by 6 bases; unmatched bases: 5. The CDR3 sequence is 15 residues long. The CDR3 coding sequence is TGTGCCAGCTCACCGGACAGGGGACGGGCCGGGGAGCTGTTTTTT. Protein: CASSPDRGRAGELFF.

The V call is TRBV3-1 (or the pseudogene TRBV3-2), the J call TRBJ1-4; D is unresolved. Germline V gives CDR1 LGHDT, CDR2 YNNKEL (reference sequence). The CDR3 is 13 amino acids. The V and J ends lost 2 bases and 4 bases respectively, with 5 bases between them. The CDR3 sequence is CASSQQINEKLFF. In DNA, the CDR3 is TGTGCCAGCAGCCAACAAATTAATGAAAAACTGTTTTTT.

The J gene is TRBJ1-5, the V gene TRBV28; D perhaps matches TRBD1 (6 bases). V lost 5 bases to trimming and J lost 4 bases, with 18 bases between them. This CDR3 spans 16 amino acids. In germline, CDR1 is MDHEN, CDR2 SYDVKM. The CDR3 is CASSPLTTGPNQPQHF. In nucleotides, the CDR3 is TGTGCCAGCAGTCCCCTGACGACAGGACCGAATCAGCCCCAGCATTTT.

This chain uses TRBV7-3 with TRBJ2-1, with D maybe TRBD2 (6 bases). The CDR3 consists of 15 residues. V shed 4 bases and J shed 8 bases, with 18 bases lying between them. Germline V gene data show CDR1 as SGHTA and CDR2 as FQGTGA. CDR3 in amino acids: CASSSKRARRYEQFF. For the CDR3, the DNA is TGTGCCAGCAGCTCCAAGCGGGCCCGGCGATATGAGCAGTTCTTC. The full variable domain, its missing parts supplied by reference TRBV7-3 and TRBJ2-1, is GAGVSQTPSNKVTEKGKYVELRCDPISGHTALYWYRQSLGQGPEFLIYFQGTGAADDSGLPNDRFFAVRPEGSVSTLKIQRTERGDSAVYLCASSSKRARRYEQFFGPGTRLTVL.

The chain links TRBV11-3 to TRBJ1-1, with a possible D match to TRBD1 (6 bases). Between the trimmed V and J ends, which lost 6 bases and 7 bases, there was a span of 18 bases. This CDR3 comprises 14 residues. Looked up from germline, CDR1 is SGHNT and CDR2 is YENEEA. The CDR3 DNA sequence: TGTGCCAGCAGTGATTGGGGGGGGCGAGGTGAAGCTTTCTTT. Its translation is CASSDWGGRGEAFF. Together with reference TRBV11-3 and TRBJ1-1, the CDR3 gives the full variable domain: EAGVVQSPRYKIIEKKQPVAFWCNPISGHNTLYWYLQNLGQGPELLIRYENEEAVDDSQLPKDRFSAERLKGVDSTLKIQPAELGDSAVYLCASSDWGGRGEAFFGQGTRLTVV.

This clone was found a few times. The chain couples TRBV19 to TRBJ1-5; TRBD1 might be the D (5 bases). The V end was cut by 3 bases, the J end by 2 bases, with 14 bases between. CDR3 length: 16 residues. CDR1 is LNHDA and CDR2 is SQIVND in the germline V gene (reference sequence). The DNA of the CDR3 is TGTGCCAGTAGTATCGGTCAGGGAAGAGGCAATCAGCCCCAGCATTTT. This gives the protein CASSIGQGRGNQPQHF.